Included here is one TCR beta chain sequence, with context. This table comes from immunoSEQ multiplex PCR, and its TCRdb copy is limited to in-frame clones, with some not included. This table holds tens of thousands of clones, 75% to 95% found once. The source of the sample is a study of OX40 agonist ivuxolimab in advanced cancers. For the study at large: Those treated in dose escalation had hepatocellular carcinoma, melanoma, renal cell cancer or head and neck cancer. 30% to 40% of patients had received prior checkpoint inhibitor therapy.

The V and J ends lost 5 bases and 8 bases respectively, with 21 bases between them. Per germline, CDR1 MDHEN and CDR2 SYDVKM. The CDR3 totals 16 residues. The V call is TRBV28, the J call TRBJ1-4; D gene unclear. The specimen comprised CD4+ or CD8+ T cells sorted from blood, sampled in a trial of the OX40 agonist ivuxolimab. This receptor was identified in an adult with an advanced solid tumor such as melanoma, head and neck, liver or kidney cancer. This CDR3 is CASSVPRGEDREKLFF. The CDR3 region has the DNA TGTGCCAGCAGTGTACCCCGCGGGGAAGATCGGGAAAAACTGTTTTTT.